A selection of T cell receptor beta chains follows, all from one sample in a study of T cell responses to AZD1222 COVID-19 vaccine. TCRdb's table, derived via immunoSEQ multiplex PCR, lists solely in-frame clones and lacks some. The sample includes about 120,000 clones, around nine tenths of them seen just once. The material sequenced was peripheral blood, taken 28 days after the second dose of the MenACWY control vaccine. The source is an adult who received the MenACWY meningococcal vaccine as a control. Both conserved end residues are part of each CDR3. The D gene is left open where the match is weak. Rows give clone size only sometimes, using once, few, many, or a class for an expanded clone.

d_call: NA; cdr3_length: 12; j_call: TRBJ2-3; v_call: TRBV2; clone_size: once; cdr3_aa: CASSAGADTQYF; cdr3_nt: TGTGCCAGCAGTGCAGGGGCAGATACGCAGTATTTT
d_call: NA; cdr3_length: 13; j_call: TRBJ2-7; v_call: TRBV12-3/TRBV12-4; clone_size: NA; cdr3_aa: CASSFLSSYEQYF; cdr3_nt: TGTGCCAGCAGTTTCCTGTCCTCCTACGAGCAGTACTTC
d_call: TRBD2; cdr3_length: 18; j_call: TRBJ2-2; v_call: TRBV28; clone_size: NA; cdr3_aa: CASSPPGLSALYTGELFF; cdr3_nt: TGTGCCAGCAGTCCACCGGGACTATCCGCTTTATACACCGGGGAGCTGTTTTTT
d_call: NA; cdr3_length: 15; j_call: TRBJ2-5; v_call: TRBV12-5; clone_size: NA; cdr3_aa: CASGLVYGGFETQYF; cdr3_nt: TGTGCTAGTGGTTTGGTATATGGAGGGTTCGAGACCCAGTACTTC
d_call: NA; cdr3_length: 15; j_call: TRBJ2-1; v_call: TRBV5-1; clone_size: NA; cdr3_aa: CASSVAGGSYNEQFF; cdr3_nt: TGCGCCAGCAGCGTCGCAGGGGGGTCCTACAATGAGCAGTTCTTC
d_call: NA; cdr3_length: 16; j_call: TRBJ2-5; v_call: TRBV27; clone_size: NA; cdr3_aa: CASSPLEAPNQETQYF; cdr3_nt: TGTGCCAGCAGCCCTTTAGAGGCACCGAACCAAGAGACCCAGTACTTC
d_call: NA; cdr3_length: 15; j_call: TRBJ2-4; v_call: TRBV11-2; clone_size: NA; cdr3_aa: CASSFLPIAKNIQYF; cdr3_nt: TGTGCCAGCAGCTTCCTACCTATTGCCAAAAACATTCAGTACTTC
d_call: TRBD1; cdr3_length: 15; j_call: TRBJ1-5; v_call: TRBV7-6; clone_size: NA; cdr3_aa: CASSPGQGSNQPQHF; cdr3_nt: TGTGCCAGCAGCCCAGGACAGGGGAGCAATCAGCCCCAGCATTTT
d_call: TRBD1; cdr3_length: 17; j_call: TRBJ2-1; v_call: TRBV27; clone_size: NA; cdr3_aa: CASSHSRQGISYNEQFF; cdr3_nt: TGTGCCAGCAGCCATTCCAGACAGGGAATCTCCTACAATGAGCAGTTCTTC
d_call: NA; cdr3_length: 13; j_call: TRBJ1-2; v_call: TRBV19; clone_size: NA; cdr3_aa: CASSPAGHYGYTF; cdr3_nt: TGTGCCAGTAGTCCCGCAGGGCACTATGGCTACACCTTC
d_call: NA; cdr3_length: 15; j_call: TRBJ2-3; v_call: TRBV7-2; clone_size: NA; cdr3_aa: CASSLSTGNTDTQYF; cdr3_nt: TGTGCCAGCAGCTTATCTACAGGAAACACAGATACGCAGTATTTT
d_call: NA; cdr3_length: 12; j_call: TRBJ2-1; v_call: TRBV12-3/TRBV12-4; clone_size: NA; cdr3_aa: CASSQGHDEQFF; cdr3_nt: TGTGCCAGCAGTCAGGGACACGATGAGCAGTTCTTC
d_call: TRBD2; cdr3_length: 18; j_call: TRBJ2-1; v_call: TRBV6-1; clone_size: NA; cdr3_aa: CASSEEGLAGGIYNEQFF; cdr3_nt: TGTGCCAGCAGTGAAGAGGGGCTAGCGGGAGGGATCTACAATGAGCAGTTCTTC
d_call: NA; cdr3_length: 12; j_call: TRBJ2-2; v_call: TRBV10-1; clone_size: NA; cdr3_aa: CASRANTGELFF; cdr3_nt: TGCGCCAGCAGAGCAAACACCGGGGAGCTGTTTTTT
d_call: TRBD1; cdr3_length: 15; j_call: TRBJ2-2; v_call: TRBV14; clone_size: once; cdr3_aa: CASKGQGANTGELFF; cdr3_nt: TGTGCCAGTAAAGGACAGGGGGCGAACACCGGGGAGCTGTTTTTT
d_call: NA; cdr3_length: 11; j_call: TRBJ2-5; v_call: TRBV7-2; clone_size: NA; cdr3_aa: CASSSRGTQYF; cdr3_nt: TGTGCCAGCAGCTCGAGGGGGACCCAGTACTTC
d_call: TRBD1; cdr3_length: 14; j_call: TRBJ2-5; v_call: TRBV2; clone_size: NA; cdr3_aa: CASRPGQPTGTQYF; cdr3_nt: TGTGCCAGTAGACCGGGACAGCCAACGGGGACCCAGTACTTC
d_call: NA; cdr3_length: 12; j_call: TRBJ2-2; v_call: TRBV19; clone_size: once; cdr3_aa: CASSQGGGELFF; cdr3_nt: TGTGCCAGTAGCCAGGGTGGCGGGGAGCTGTTTTTT
d_call: NA; cdr3_length: 16; j_call: TRBJ2-3; v_call: TRBV13; clone_size: NA; cdr3_aa: CASSQGAGGHTDTQYF; cdr3_nt: TGTGCCAGCAGTCAAGGGGCCGGCGGTCACACAGATACGCAGTATTTT
d_call: NA; cdr3_length: 15; j_call: TRBJ2-7; v_call: TRBV2; clone_size: NA; cdr3_aa: CASSERALSSYEQYF; cdr3_nt: TGTGCCAGCAGTGAACGGGCGCTGAGCTCCTACGAGCAGTACTTC
d_call: NA; cdr3_length: 14; j_call: TRBJ1-5; v_call: TRBV14; clone_size: NA; cdr3_aa: CATFTGISFRAQHF; cdr3_nt: TGTGCCACCTTCACTGGTATTAGTTTTCGGGCCCAGCATTTT
d_call: NA; cdr3_length: 15; j_call: TRBJ1-1; v_call: TRBV7-9; clone_size: NA; cdr3_aa: CASSKRDGMNTEAFF; cdr3_nt: TGTGCCAGCAGCAAAAGGGACGGCATGAACACTGAAGCTTTCTTT
d_call: TRBD2; cdr3_length: 15; j_call: TRBJ2-1; v_call: TRBV6-5; clone_size: NA; cdr3_aa: CASRAGTSGRNEQFF; cdr3_nt: TGTGCCAGCAGGGCCGGGACTAGCGGGAGGAATGAGCAGTTCTTC
d_call: NA; cdr3_length: 14; j_call: TRBJ2-3; v_call: TRBV7-2; clone_size: once; cdr3_aa: CASSYPGRADTQYF; cdr3_nt: TGTGCCAGCAGCTACCCCGGACGAGCAGATACGCAGTATTTT
d_call: TRBD2; cdr3_length: 16; j_call: TRBJ2-3; v_call: TRBV7-7; clone_size: NA; cdr3_aa: CASSPSSGGPEDTQYF; cdr3_nt: TGTGCCAGCAGCCCATCGAGCGGGGGGCCAGAGGATACGCAGTATTTT
d_call: TRBD2; cdr3_length: 19; j_call: TRBJ2-1; v_call: TRBV4-1; clone_size: NA; cdr3_aa: CASSHPGLAAGPSYNEQFF; cdr3_nt: TGCGCCAGCAGCCATCCGGGACTAGCGGCGGGACCCTCCTACAATGAGCAGTTCTTC
d_call: TRBD1; cdr3_length: 14; j_call: TRBJ1-1; v_call: TRBV19; clone_size: NA; cdr3_aa: CASNRDRGNTEAFF; cdr3_nt: TGTGCCAGTAATCGGGACAGGGGTAACACTGAAGCTTTCTTT
d_call: NA; cdr3_length: 15; j_call: TRBJ1-3; v_call: TRBV19; clone_size: NA; cdr3_aa: CASRTPSPSGNTIYF; cdr3_nt: TGTGCCAGTAGGACCCCGTCGCCCTCTGGAAACACCATATATTTT
d_call: NA; cdr3_length: 16; j_call: TRBJ1-3; v_call: TRBV18; clone_size: few; cdr3_aa: CASSPFAQDSGNTIYF; cdr3_nt: TGTGCCAGCTCACCCTTCGCACAGGACTCTGGAAACACCATATATTTT
d_call: NA; cdr3_length: 16; j_call: TRBJ2-2; v_call: TRBV5-1; clone_size: NA; cdr3_aa: CASSLYGLGTTGELFF; cdr3_nt: TGCGCCAGCAGCTTGTATGGGTTGGGAACGACCGGGGAGCTGTTTTTT
d_call: TRBD1; cdr3_length: 19; j_call: TRBJ1-3; v_call: TRBV7-8; clone_size: NA; cdr3_aa: CASSLETRGGQGGGNTIYF; cdr3_nt: TGTGCCAGCAGCTTAGAAACTCGGGGTGGACAGGGAGGTGGAAACACCATATATTTT
d_call: TRBD1; cdr3_length: 15; j_call: TRBJ2-7; v_call: TRBV27; clone_size: NA; cdr3_aa: CASRTGPSQSYEQYF; cdr3_nt: TGTGCCAGCAGGACAGGGCCCTCACAGAGTTACGAGCAGTACTTC
d_call: NA; cdr3_length: 13; j_call: TRBJ1-2; v_call: TRBV6-5; clone_size: NA; cdr3_aa: CASIRDNTIGYTF; cdr3_nt: TGTGCCAGCATCCGGGACAATACGATTGGCTACACCTTC
d_call: NA; cdr3_length: 16; j_call: TRBJ2-3; v_call: TRBV7-8; clone_size: NA; cdr3_aa: CASSLVWAGYTDTQYF; cdr3_nt: TGTGCCAGCAGCTTAGTATGGGCGGGGTACACAGATACGCAGTATTTT
d_call: NA; cdr3_length: 14; j_call: TRBJ1-2; v_call: TRBV5-4; clone_size: NA; cdr3_aa: CASSLRSANYGYTF; cdr3_nt: TGTGCCAGCAGCTTGAGGAGTGCAAACTATGGCTACACCTTC
d_call: NA; cdr3_length: 17; j_call: TRBJ1-5; v_call: TRBV19; clone_size: NA; cdr3_aa: CASSIDPSGYSNQPQHF; cdr3_nt: TGTGCCAGTAGTATAGACCCTAGCGGGTATAGCAATCAGCCCCAGCATTTT
d_call: TRBD2; cdr3_length: 15; j_call: TRBJ2-2; v_call: TRBV5-1; clone_size: NA; cdr3_aa: CASGLAGENTGELFF; cdr3_nt: TGCGCCAGCGGCCTAGCGGGGGAGAACACCGGGGAGCTGTTTTTT
d_call: TRBD1; cdr3_length: 11; j_call: TRBJ2-1; v_call: TRBV5-4; clone_size: NA; cdr3_aa: CASSLAGGEFF; cdr3_nt: TGTGCCAGCAGCTTGGCAGGGGGCGAGTTCTTC
d_call: NA; cdr3_length: 13; j_call: TRBJ2-7; v_call: TRBV5-1; clone_size: NA; cdr3_aa: CASSLAVLGEQYF; cdr3_nt: TGCGCCAGCAGCTTGGCCGTGTTGGGCGAGCAGTACTTC
d_call: NA; cdr3_length: 15; j_call: TRBJ2-3; v_call: TRBV7-2; clone_size: NA; cdr3_aa: CASSLALGGTDTQYF; cdr3_nt: TGTGCCAGCAGCTTAGCGCTCGGGGGCACAGATACGCAGTATTTT
d_call: TRBD2; cdr3_length: 18; j_call: TRBJ2-7; v_call: TRBV5-5; clone_size: NA; cdr3_aa: CASSRPGLAGGGLNEQYF; cdr3_nt: TGTGCCAGCAGCCGCCCCGGACTAGCGGGAGGGGGTTTGAACGAGCAGTACTTC
d_call: NA; cdr3_length: 14; j_call: TRBJ1-4; v_call: TRBV6-5; clone_size: NA; cdr3_aa: CASSIQGTNEKLFF; cdr3_nt: TGTGCCAGCAGCATACAGGGCACTAATGAAAAACTGTTTTTT
d_call: TRBD1; cdr3_length: 16; j_call: TRBJ1-6; v_call: TRBV11-1; clone_size: NA; cdr3_aa: CASSLRVATGDSPLHF; cdr3_nt: TGTGCCAGCAGCTTAAGGGTTGCGACAGGGGATTCACCCCTCCACTTT
d_call: NA; cdr3_length: 13; j_call: TRBJ1-1; v_call: TRBV7-8; clone_size: NA; cdr3_aa: CASSLRANTEAFF; cdr3_nt: TGTGCCAGCAGCTTACGGGCGAACACTGAAGCTTTCTTT
d_call: TRBD1; cdr3_length: 17; j_call: TRBJ1-2; v_call: TRBV9; clone_size: NA; cdr3_aa: CASSEKLTGGLNYGYTF; cdr3_nt: TGTGCCAGCAGCGAAAAGTTAACAGGGGGCCTTAACTATGGCTACACCTTC
d_call: NA; cdr3_length: 11; j_call: TRBJ2-3; v_call: TRBV3-1/TRBV3-2; clone_size: NA; cdr3_aa: CASSNTDTQYF; cdr3_nt: TGTGCCAGCAGCAACACAGATACGCAGTATTTT
d_call: NA; cdr3_length: 12; j_call: TRBJ2-2; v_call: TRBV29-1; clone_size: once; cdr3_aa: CSVLHYTGELFF; cdr3_nt: TGCAGCGTGTTACACTACACCGGGGAGCTGTTTTTT
d_call: NA; cdr3_length: 16; j_call: TRBJ1-2; v_call: TRBV25-1; clone_size: NA; cdr3_aa: CASSDLGQADNYGYTF; cdr3_nt: TGTGCCAGCAGTGATCTAGGGCAGGCTGATAACTATGGCTACACCTTC
d_call: TRBD1; cdr3_length: 15; j_call: TRBJ1-5; v_call: TRBV6-6; clone_size: few; cdr3_aa: CASSYGRGSNQPQHF; cdr3_nt: TGTGCCAGCAGTTACGGCAGGGGGAGCAATCAGCCCCAGCATTTT